This T cell receptor beta chain was sequenced for a study of T cells in Graves' hyperthyroidism and ophthalmopathy. There were TCR beta CDR3 regions amplified from RNA transcripts. The HTBI primer set served for first-round RT-PCR of the TCR CDR3. TCRdb analysed the multiplex PCR reads with MiXCR anew, one entry per CDR3 protein. The table shows roughly 100,000 distinct CDR3 sequences, with about 50% occurring only once. The study's findings and limits: Among clonotypes expanded in thyroid above 0.001, most were also found in blood.

In this sample, this clonotype turned up many times. Its antigen is still unknown. Germline CDR1 DFQATT, CDR2 SNEGSKA (reference sequence). CDR3 length equals 13 residues. V lost 2 bases to trimming and J lost 2 bases, with 9 bases between them. Patients showing uncontrolled infection, other autoimmune disease, pregnancy or lactation were ineligible. This TCR derives from a man aged 40-50 years with Graves' hyperthyroidism. The chain couples TRBV20-1 to TRBJ1-2; D gene unclear. The sample consisted of blood. The CDR3 DNA sequence: TGCAGTGCTAGATTGGACGGGAACTATGGCTACACCTTC. This translates into CSARLDGNYGYTF.